This T cell receptor beta chain comes out of a study of OX40 agonist ivuxolimab in advanced cancers. Study at large: Partial responses were observed in three patients, of whom one had hepatocellular carcinoma and two had cutaneous melanoma. Study outcomes and limitations: By week 6 at 0.1 to 3.0 mg/kg, blood CD4+ and CD8+ T cells had expanded clonally.

Autoimmune disease history or systemic immunosuppression led to patient exclusion. Concerning this clone: Its antigen is unknown.

The assay was immunoSEQ multiplex PCR, and TCRdb's table has in-frame clones only and misses some. The top ten clones hold around 7% of a sample with under 95,000 clones, 86% of them seen once. The CDR3 contains 11 residues. The V gene lost 6 bases and the J gene lost 6 bases, with 10 bases spanning the gap. From germline, CDR1 is DFQATT and CDR2 SNEGSKA (reference sequence). The rearrangement joins TRBV20-1 to TRBJ2-3; D ambiguous. The sequences come from CD4+ or CD8+ T cells sorted from blood, collected in a trial of the OX40 agonist ivuxolimab. This TCR came from an adult with an advanced solid tumor such as melanoma, head and neck, liver or kidney cancer. CDR3 DNA sequence: TGCAGTGCCATCGTTCGGGATACGCAGTATTTT. It is translated as CSAIVRDTQYF.